These 32 T cell receptor beta chains came from one sample sequenced in a study of CD8 T cells in ankylosing spondylitis. TCRdb called the 5' RACE reads again in MiXCR, with one record for every CDR3 protein. The sample lists approximately 400,000 distinct CDR3 sequences, about a sixth occurring once. Their antigens remain unidentified. The study's findings and limits: What seemed typical of ankylosing spondylitis blood was a TCR beta motif built from 7 or 8 highly homologous variants.

Sequenced: blood, either unsorted or a sorted T cell fraction (not recorded which). These receptors were obtained from a male donor with ankylosing spondylitis.

A few counts support this clonotype. The CDR3 DNA reads TGTGCCAGCAGAGGGACTGGCCACACTCTTGACTCCTATGGCTACACCTTC. Translation: CASRGTGHTLDSYGYTF. This chain links TRBV6-1 with TRBJ1-2, with D possibly TRBD1 on 5 matching bases. CDR1 MNHNS and CDR2 SASEGT come from the germline V gene. The ends were cut back, 6 bases at V and 4 bases at J, with 24 bases in the middle. The CDR3 spans 17 residues.

V gene TRBV15 combines with J gene TRBJ2-7, with 9 bases matching TRBD1. This CDR3 has 15 residues. The germline gives CDR1 LNHNV, CDR2 YYDKDF (reference sequence). V lost 2 bases and J lost 4; bases outside the gene matches: 6. The CDR3 nucleotides read TGTGCCACCAGCAGATCCCTAGGACAGGGGTACGAGCAGTACTTC. It codes for CATSRSLGQGYEQYF.

The V gene is TRBV11-2, the J gene TRBJ2-3, with 7 bases matching TRBD2. The CDR3 extends over 17 amino acids. With 4 bases clipped from V and 0 bases from J, the junction kept 10 bases outside the gene matches. Germline V gives CDR1 SGHAT, CDR2 FQNNGV. The CDR3 sequence: CASSYRGAGVSTDTQYF. The DNA for the CDR3 is TGTGCCAGCAGCTATCGGGGTGCGGGGGTTAGCACAGATACGCAGTATTTT.

This clonotype was detected a few times. This chain joins TRBV20-1 and TRBJ2-5, with 12 bases that match TRBD2. Germline V gene lookup returns CDR1 DFQATT and CDR2 SNEGSKA (reference sequence). Unmatched junction bases numbered 8, after V lost 7 bases and J lost 5 bases. The CDR3 length is 14 residues. The CDR3 DNA sequence: TGCAGTGTCCTTCTAGCGGGAGGGGGTGAGACCCAGTACTTC. This encodes CSVLLAGGGETQYF.

V is TRBV18 and J is TRBJ2-7, with 9 bases fitting TRBD2. The CDR3 is 16 residues long. V was pared by 3 bases and J by 1 base, with 7 bases of the junction left unmatched. Germline CDR1 and CDR2: KGHSH and LQKENI. CDR3: CASSPLAGAGSYEQYF. As DNA, the CDR3 is TGTGCCAGCTCACCGTTAGCGGGAGCTGGGTCCTACGAGCAGTACTTC.

This clonotype was detected only a few times. The rearrangement uses TRBV12-3 or TRBV12-4 and TRBJ2-1; tentatively, D is TRBD1 (6 bases). This CDR3 is 14 amino acids long. The germline V and J ends were trimmed by 5 bases and 1 base, with 9 bases remaining between them. For the CDR3, the DNA is TGTGCCAGCAGTGGGACACTATCCTACAATGAGCAGTTCTTC. As protein: CASSGTLSYNEQFF.

This clonotype was seen only a few times. V usage is TRBV5-6 and J usage is TRBJ1-2; 10 nucleotides agree with TRBD1. CDR3 length: 15 residues. CDR1 SGHDT and CDR2 YYEEEE come from the germline V gene. J gave up 4 bases and V 4 bases, and 7 bases lay outside the gene matches. The CDR3 coding sequence is TGTGCCAGCAGCCAAGGGACAGGGGATTTCTATGGCTACACCTTC. As protein: CASSQGTGDFYGYTF.

The CDR3 sequence: CSANGRGTGELFF. The CDR3 bases are TGCAGTGCTAACGGGAGAGGGACCGGGGAGCTGTTTTTT. The rearrangement uses TRBV20-1 and TRBJ2-2; D might be TRBD2 (6 bases). V was clipped by 4 bases and J by 5 bases, with 11 bases between them. CDR1 and CDR2 from the germline V gene are DFQATT and SNEGSKA (reference sequence). The CDR3 spans 13 residues.

This chain connects TRBV9 to TRBJ2-6, with D perhaps matching TRBD1 (6 bases). Germline CDR1 and CDR2: SGDLS and YYNGEE. CDR3 length: 15 amino acids. The V end was cut by 3 bases, the J end by 4 bases, with 11 bases between. The CDR3 region is CASSATGSGANVLTF. The CDR3 coding sequence is TGTGCCAGCAGCGCCACAGGGTCCGGGGCCAACGTCCTGACTTTC.

The V and J genes are TRBV2 and TRBJ1-2, with 8 bases lining up with TRBD1. CDR1 is SNHLY and CDR2 is FYNNEI in the germline V gene. V shed 1 base, J shed 5 bases, and the junction held 6 bases outside the gene matches. CDR3 size: 15 residues. The CDR3 DNA reads as TGTGCCAGCAGTGAAGGGCAGGGGGCGAAATATGGCTACACCTTC. Translation gives CASSEGQGAKYGYTF.

V and J are TRBV28 and TRBJ1-5, with unresolved D. This CDR3 is 12 amino acids long. The V gene's germline CDR1 is MDHEN and CDR2 SYDVKM. V shed 7 bases and J shed 4 bases, with 8 bases lying between them. CDR3 residues: CASTALNQPQHF. The CDR3, as DNA: TGTGCCAGCACAGCCCTAAATCAGCCCCAGCATTTT.

The chain joins TRBV29-1 to TRBJ2-5; 9 nucleotides line up with TRBD2. The CDR3 has 12 residues. After removal of 6 bases from V and 5 bases from J, the junction contained 4 bases not matched to a gene. Germline values: CDR1 SQVTM, CDR2 ANQGSEA. Here the CDR3 DNA reads TGCAGCGTCGCGGGGGGGCCGGAGACCCAGTACTTC. Amino acids: CSVAGGPETQYF.

The table lists this clonotype with a few counts. The genes are TRBV6-5 and TRBJ2-1, with 9 bases aligning to TRBD2. CDR3 length equals 16 residues. CDR1 and CDR2 (germline): MNHEY, SVGAGI. The V and J ends lost 0 bases and 7 bases, in that order; junction bases with no gene match: 7. The CDR3 is CASSYSRGGQGNEQFF. The CDR3 DNA follows: TGTGCCAGCAGTTACTCGCGGGGGGGCCAAGGGAATGAGCAGTTCTTC.

This clonotype was detected only a few times. The chain recombines TRBV12-3 or TRBV12-4 with TRBJ1-2; D unclear. The CDR3 totals 13 residues. Deletions cut 11 bases from V and 5 bases from J, with 18 bases between. CDR3 in DNA: TGTGCCGACCGCCCCTCAGGTCGTTATGGCTACACCTTC. Encoded protein: CADRPSGRYGYTF.

This chain uses TRBV10-3 with TRBJ1-3; no clear D gene. The CDR3 loop spans 13 amino acids. The V and J ends lost 8 bases and 4 bases respectively, with 12 bases between them. Germline CDR1 and CDR2: ENHRY and SYGVKD. For the CDR3, the DNA is TGTGCCATCTCGCTGGGAATCGGAAACACCATATATTTT. Translated: CAISLGIGNTIYF.

This clonotype was detected only a few times. The chain has TRBV7-2 and TRBJ2-5; 9 bases match TRBD2. The CDR3 consists of 16 residues. Per germline, CDR1 SGHTA and CDR2 FQGNSA. V shed 0 bases and J 7 bases; nucleotides not matched to a gene: 9. CDR3 protein: CASSLAGAGGPRTQYF. The CDR3 nucleotides read TGTGCCAGCAGCTTAGCGGGGGCGGGGGGGCCCCGGACCCAGTACTTC.

The chain joins TRBV15 to TRBJ1-1, with 9 bases aligning to TRBD1. The CDR3 runs to 16 residues. Trimming took 2 bases from V and 1 from J; bases not matched to a gene: 5. Germline CDR1 is LNHNV and CDR2 is YYDKDF (reference sequence). CDR3 amino acids: CATSRQTGGPNTEAFF. Written as DNA, the CDR3 is TGTGCCACCAGCAGACAAACAGGGGGCCCGAACACTGAAGCTTTCTTT.

This sequence joins TRBV20-1 and TRBJ2-3, with TRBD1 matching over 8 bases. Germline CDR1 reads DFQATT; CDR2 reads SNEGSKA (reference sequence). The junction had 2 bases not matched to a gene; V was cut back by 6 bases and J by 0 bases. The CDR3 loop spans 13 amino acids. The CDR3 sequence: CSAQGGSTDTQYF. The CDR3 nucleotides are TGCAGTGCACAGGGGGGTAGCACAGATACGCAGTATTTT.

The rearrangement joins TRBV4-1 to TRBJ1-2, with TRBD1 identical over 8 bases. Germline CDR1 MGHRA, CDR2 YSYEKL. This CDR3 region has 16 residues. V gave up 1 base and J gave up 6 bases; unmatched junction bases: 10. DNA of the CDR3: TGCGCCAGCAGCCAAGCTGGGACAGGCCTCATGAATGGCTACACCTTC. This translates into CASSQAGTGLMNGYTF.

This clonotype was detected a few times. The chain carries TRBV7-2 and TRBJ2-5; possible D gene TRBD2, 5 bases. The length of the CDR3 is 13 residues. V was clipped by 0 bases and J by 6 bases, with 8 bases between them. The V gene's germline CDR1 is SGHTA and CDR2 FQGNSA. CDR3 bases: TGTGCCAGCAGCTTAGCCCCCGGGAAGACCCAGTACTTC. Translating gives CASSLAPGKTQYF.

The gene calls are TRBV11-1 and TRBJ2-5, with 7 bases fitting TRBD2. Trimming removed 1 base from V and 6 bases from J; junction bases left unmatched: 14. The CDR3 is made up of 17 amino acids. Germline V gene lookup returns CDR1 SGHAT and CDR2 FQDESV (reference sequence). The CDR3 spells CASSLGGLADPRKTQYF. The CDR3 DNA is TGTGCCAGCAGCTTAGGCGGCCTAGCGGACCCACGGAAGACCCAGTACTTC.

This clonotype was counted at least ten times. This rearrangement joins TRBV12-3 or TRBV12-4 to TRBJ1-1, with a possible D match to TRBD1 (5 bases). Deletions cut 6 bases from V and 1 base from J, with 9 bases between. The CDR3 is made up of 13 amino acids. CDR3 coding DNA: TGTGCCAGCAGCCAAGGACAGAACACTGAAGCTTTCTTT. Translating gives CASSQGQNTEAFF.

The J gene is TRBJ1-2, the V gene TRBV15; 10 bases are shared with TRBD1. Germline trimming cut 1 base from V and 4 bases from J; bases unmatched to any gene: 9. Germline CDR1 and CDR2: LNHNV and YYDKDF (reference sequence). This CDR3 spans 17 amino acids. The CDR3 DNA reads as TGTGCCACCAGCAGAGGACAGGGGGCGTATGAAGGCTATGGCTACACCTTC. It encodes CATSRGQGAYEGYGYTF.

The chain links TRBV5-1 to TRBJ1-1; 7 positions agree with TRBD1. The CDR3 covers 14 residues. Losses at the gene ends were 2 bases for V and 4 bases for J; bases not matched to a gene: 5. Germline lookup yields CDR1 SGHRS and CDR2 YFSETQ. In DNA form, the CDR3 reads TGCGCCAGCAGCTTCCCCGACAGGGTCACTGAAGCTTTCTTT. It encodes CASSFPDRVTEAFF.

V and J are TRBV7-2 and TRBJ2-7, with TRBD2 matching 9 bases. The CDR3 has 16 residues. The germline V gene has CDR1 SGHTA and CDR2 FQGNSA. Losses at the gene ends were 5 bases for V and 3 bases for J; bases not matched to a gene: 11. The CDR3, as DNA: TGTGCCAGCAGCCGTCCAGCGGGGGGCCCCAGCTACGAGCAGTACTTC. Translated: CASSRPAGGPSYEQYF.

The chain recombines TRBV12-3 or TRBV12-4 with TRBJ2-5; 10 nucleotides line up with TRBD2. The V gene end was trimmed by 5 bases and the J gene end by 5 bases; junction bases not matched to a gene: 5. This CDR3 comprises 14 residues. CDR3 DNA sequence: TGTGCCAGCAGTCAGCGGGGGGGCGGGGAGACCCAGTACTTC. Protein sequence: CASSQRGGGETQYF.

This sequence joins TRBV11-3 and TRBJ2-2; 12 bases match TRBD2. The CDR3 has 16 amino acids. Germline lookup yields CDR1 SGHNT and CDR2 YENEEA. J lost 0 bases, V lost 10 bases, and 6 bases had no gene match. The CDR3 sequence: CATRGLAGSNTGELFF. As DNA, the CDR3 is TGTGCCACCCGCGGACTAGCGGGGTCGAACACCGGGGAGCTGTTTTTT.

This clonotype has more than one count but fewer than ten. The rearrangement uses TRBV6-1 and TRBJ2-7; weak D call: TRBD2 (6 bases). Deletions cut 4 bases from V and 3 bases from J, with 10 bases between. There are 13 residues in the CDR3. The V gene's germline CDR1 is MNHNS and CDR2 SASEGT. The CDR3 sequence: CASSGHGGYEQYF. The CDR3 DNA sequence: TGTGCCAGCAGTGGGCACGGGGGCTACGAGCAGTACTTC.

The chain couples TRBV5-1 to TRBJ1-4; 8 bases fit TRBD1. The germline gives CDR1 SGHRS, CDR2 YFSETQ. The CDR3 runs to 12 residues. Trimming at V came to 5 bases and at J to 11 bases, leaving 5 bases not matched to a gene. For the CDR3, the DNA is TGCGCCAGCAGGGACAGGGAAGGCAAACTGTTTTTT. Its protein product is CASRDREGKLFF.

This clonotype was picked up a small number of times. V and J are TRBV9 and TRBJ2-3, with D hard to call. Germline CDR1 reads SGDLS; CDR2 reads YYNGEE. The CDR3 extends over 13 amino acids. Trimming stripped 0 bases from V and 5 bases from J, with 7 bases between. The CDR3 region is CASSVDPRDTQYF. CDR3 in DNA: TGTGCCAGCAGCGTAGACCCAAGAGATACGCAGTATTTT. Together with reference TRBV9 and TRBJ2-3, the CDR3 gives the full variable domain: DSGVTQTPKHLITATGQRVTLRCSPRSGDLSVYWYQQSLDQGLQFLIQYYNGEERAKGNILERFSAQQFPDLHSELNLSSLELGDSALYFCASSVDPRDTQYFGPGTRLTVL.

This clonotype was counted between two and nine times. The chain is built from TRBV5-1 and TRBJ2-5, with D maybe TRBD1 (6 bases). V was trimmed by 4 bases and J by 2 bases, leaving 9 bases between them. CDR3 length: 13 residues. Germline V gives CDR1 SGHRS, CDR2 YFSETQ. The CDR3 is CASSIGQQETQYF. The CDR3 DNA sequence: TGCGCCAGCAGCATAGGACAGCAAGAGACCCAGTACTTC.

This clonotype was detected a few times. The V call is TRBV7-3, the J call TRBJ2-1; the match to TRBD2 covers 9 bases. This CDR3 is built from 14 residues. Germline V gene data show CDR1 as SGHTA and CDR2 as FQGTGA. The trim removed 2 bases at V and 15 bases at J, leaving 11 bases unmatched. The CDR3 DNA reads as TGTGCCAGCAGCTTAGGGATAGCGGGGGTGGCTACGTTCTTC. It translates to CASSLGIAGVATFF.